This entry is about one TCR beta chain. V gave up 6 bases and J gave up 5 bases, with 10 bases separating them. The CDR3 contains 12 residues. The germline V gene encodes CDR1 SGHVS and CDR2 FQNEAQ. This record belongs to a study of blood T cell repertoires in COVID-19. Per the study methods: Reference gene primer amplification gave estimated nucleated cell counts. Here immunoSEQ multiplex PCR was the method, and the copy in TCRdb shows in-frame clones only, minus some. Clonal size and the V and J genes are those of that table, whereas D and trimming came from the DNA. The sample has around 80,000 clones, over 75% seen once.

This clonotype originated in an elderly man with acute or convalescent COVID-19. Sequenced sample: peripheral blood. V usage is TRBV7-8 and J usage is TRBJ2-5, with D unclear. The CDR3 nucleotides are TGTGCCAGCAGGCATATCCGGGAGACCCAGTACTTC. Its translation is CASRHIRETQYF.